This passage covers 17 T cell receptor beta chains from one sample sequenced in a study of a mutant IDH1 vaccine in newly diagnosed glioma. Specified time point: week 11, during vaccination. It was 300 ug of mutant IDH1 20-mer peptide that made up each vaccine dose, given with topical imiquimod. Here immunoSEQ multiplex PCR was the method, and the copy in TCRdb shows in-frame clones only, minus some. The sample contains 40,000 or so clones, roughly 84% of which appear only once. Their cognate antigens are unknown. The source was PBMCs, collected from a glioma patient whose treatment included an IDH1 peptide vaccine. These receptors were obtained from a man aged 35 to 55 with glioma.

This sequence joins TRBV5-1 and TRBJ2-3, with 7 bases fitting TRBD1. Trimming at V came to 0 bases and at J to 2 bases, leaving 3 bases not matched to a gene. The V gene's germline CDR1 is SGHRS and CDR2 YFSETQ. The CDR3 covers 15 residues. CDR3 loop: CASSLGQGTTDTQYF. CDR3 DNA: TGCGCCAGCAGCTTGGGACAGGGTACCACAGATACGCAGTATTTT.

The rearrangement uses TRBV9 and TRBJ1-5, with TRBD1 identical over 10 bases. J lost 5 bases, V lost 5 bases, and 7 bases had no gene match. CDR1 is SGDLS and CDR2 is YYNGEE in the germline V gene. This CDR3 has 15 amino acids. This CDR3 is CASSHQGTGDQPQHF. The CDR3 DNA is TGTGCCAGCAGTCACCAAGGGACAGGGGATCAGCCCCAGCATTTT.

V and J are TRBV7-2 and TRBJ1-5; no definite D call. The CDR3 consists of 14 residues. The germline V and J ends were trimmed by 1 base and 3 bases, with 7 bases remaining between them. Per the germline V gene, CDR1 is SGHTA and CDR2 is FQGNSA. The CDR3 coding sequence is TGTGCCAGCAGCTTAGGGGGAACCAATCAGCCCCAGCATTTT. It yields the protein CASSLGGTNQPQHF.

The chain uses TRBV6-5 and TRBJ2-7; TRBD1 might be the D (6 bases). Trimming took off 5 bases at V and 6 bases at J, with 20 bases between the two ends. CDR1 is MNHEY, CDR2 SVGAGI, per germline. The CDR3 spans 15 residues. In DNA, the CDR3 is TGTGCCAGCAGTGGTCCAGGCAGGGGAGTTAGCGAGCAGTACTTC. Translating gives CASSGPGRGVSEQYF.

The J gene is TRBJ2-5, the V gene TRBV7-6; D is undetermined. The CDR3 loop spans 13 amino acids. The V and J ends lost 5 bases and 5 bases respectively, with 12 bases between them. The V gene's germline CDR1 is SGHVS and CDR2 FNYEAQ. The CDR3 DNA follows: TGTGCCAGCAGCGGAACCGACCTGGAGACCCAGTACTTC. It translates to CASSGTDLETQYF.

The gene calls are TRBV4-2 and TRBJ2-2; no definite D call. Germline V gene data show CDR1 as LGHNA and CDR2 as YNFKEQ. The CDR3 length is 13 residues. Deletions cut 3 bases from V and 6 bases from J, with 8 bases between. The CDR3, as DNA: TGTGCCAGCAGCCAGTTGATCCCCGGGGAGCTGTTTTTT. Translated, it gives CASSQLIPGELFF.

This clone appeared a single time. The chain joins TRBV5-4 to TRBJ2-2; D not certain. V dropped 4 bases and J dropped 7 bases, with 17 bases sitting between them. The CDR3 spans 15 residues. Per germline, CDR1 SGHNT and CDR2 YYREEE (reference sequence). Here the CDR3 reads CASSTIGSGIGELFF. The CDR3 region has the DNA TGTGCCAGCAGCACCATCGGCAGTGGGATCGGGGAGCTGTTTTTT.

V usage is TRBV7-8 and J usage is TRBJ1-5, with 9 bases identical to TRBD1. The germline CDR1 and CDR2 sequences are SGHVS and FQNEAQ. The trim removed 5 bases at V and 2 bases at J, leaving 4 bases unmatched. The CDR3 spans 15 residues. The chain's CDR3 is CASSRTGDGNQPQHF. DNA for the CDR3: TGTGCCAGCAGCCGGACAGGGGATGGCAATCAGCCCCAGCATTTT.

The genes are TRBV7-9 and TRBJ2-3; 7 bases line up with TRBD2. Germline assignment: CDR1 SEHNR and CDR2 FQNEAQ (reference sequence). The length of the CDR3 is 15 residues. V was pared by 5 bases and J by 4 bases, with 9 bases of the junction left unmatched. The CDR3 nucleotides read TGTGCCAGCAGCCCCCAAGGGAGGGGCCCAGATACGCAGTATTTT. Encoded protein: CASSPQGRGPDTQYF.

The chain employs TRBV7-8 and TRBJ1-1; D is perhaps TRBD1 (5 bases). Deletions cut 5 bases from V and 0 bases from J, with 13 bases between. The CDR3 spans 15 residues. Germline V lookup: CDR1 SGHVS, CDR2 FQNEAQ. The DNA for the CDR3 is TGTGCCAGCAGCCACCGAGGGGCCATGAACACTGAAGCTTTCTTT. This translates into CASSHRGAMNTEAFF.

The chain is built from TRBV7-8 and TRBJ1-4; a possible D gene is TRBD1 (5 bases). The CDR3 extends over 14 amino acids. Germline-derived CDR1 and CDR2 are SGHVS and FQNEAQ. The V gene lost 5 bases and the J gene lost 8 bases, with 15 bases spanning the gap. Here the CDR3 reads CASSRDFSEEKLFF. DNA for the CDR3: TGTGCCAGCAGCCGGGACTTTTCGGAAGAAAAACTGTTTTTT.

The genes are TRBV6-5 and TRBJ1-1; 7 bases match TRBD1. V was pared by 7 bases and J by 1 base, with 6 bases of the junction left unmatched. The germline V gene encodes CDR1 MNHEY and CDR2 SVGAGI. This CDR3 has 14 amino acids. CDR3 sequence reads: CASMFGTANTEAFF. Here the CDR3 DNA reads TGTGCCAGCATGTTCGGGACAGCGAACACTGAAGCTTTCTTT.

The rearrangement uses TRBV15 and TRBJ2-1; TRBD2 matches at 8 bases. The trim removed 1 base at V and 12 bases at J, leaving 14 bases unmatched. CDR1 and CDR2 (germline): LNHNV, YYDKDF (reference sequence). The CDR3 consists of 16 residues. Written as DNA, the CDR3 is TGTGCCACCAGCAGAGGGGGTAGCGGGGCCACTGCCGGGCAGTTCTTC. It codes for CATSRGGSGATAGQFF.

This clone was seen just once. The chain uses TRBV7-9 and TRBJ2-3; D is unclear. The germline V gene encodes CDR1 SEHNR and CDR2 FQNEAQ (reference sequence). V gave up 5 bases and J gave up 8 bases, with 8 bases separating them. The CDR3 extends over 11 amino acids. The CDR3 DNA reads TGTGCCAGCAGCAGCATAGTTACGCAGTATTTT. Translation gives CASSSIVTQYF.

This clone was detected only a few times. The rearrangement links TRBV25-1 to TRBJ1-1, with D unclear. This CDR3 has 13 residues. The germline V and J ends were trimmed by 6 bases and 1 base, with 9 bases remaining between them. From germline, CDR1 is MGHDK and CDR2 SYGVNS. The CDR3 here is CASRTAGNTEAFF. The CDR3 region has the DNA TGTGCCAGCAGGACGGCGGGGAACACTGAAGCTTTCTTT. The whole variable domain, remainder taken from reference TRBV25-1 and TRBJ1-1, is EADIYQTPRYLVIGTGKKITLECSQTMGHDKMYWYQQDPGMELHLIHYSYGVNSTEKGDLSSESTVSRIRTEHFPLTLESARPSHTSQYLCASRTAGNTEAFFGQGTRLTVV.

The V and J genes are TRBV2 and TRBJ2-1; 9 bases map to TRBD2. This CDR3 spans 19 amino acids. Germline V gene sequence: CDR1 SNHLY, CDR2 FYNNEI. J lost 2 bases, V lost 7 bases, and 18 bases had no gene match. DNA for the CDR3: TGTGCCAGCATCCCACTGGTGGGGGCAAGCGGGAGGCCCTACAATGAGCAGTTCTTC. It codes for CASIPLVGASGRPYNEQFF.

The V and J genes are TRBV7-9 and TRBJ1-2; maybe TRBD1 (6 bases). Trimming removed 4 bases from V and 3 bases from J, with 15 bases in between. CDR1 and CDR2 (germline): SEHNR, FQNEAQ (reference sequence). The CDR3 has 15 residues. The CDR3 nucleotides read TGTGCCAGCAGCTCACCCAGGGGAATGGACTATGGCTACACCTTC. Amino acids: CASSSPRGMDYGYTF.